The 22 T cell receptor beta chains listed next were all sequenced from one sample in a study of human T cells and chemical hapten exposure (dated by TCRdb to the early 2020s). Libraries were made using RACE. TCRdb names NextSeq 500 as the instrument used. The public reads were run again by TCRdb, first through fastp at Q25 and then through MiXCR, and only productive beta chains were kept. Each CDR3 protein gets just one entry, which takes the most common genes and DNA from the rows behind it. The sample table holds roughly 50,000 distinct CDR3 sequences, of which approximately 11% were seen once. Together, the top ten hold 1.8% of the sample. The time point label for this specimen denotes: patch test 1, 2 weeks after DPC sensitization. This specimen's treatment or condition label, interpreted: therapeutic diphenylcyclopropenone sensitization with weekly scalp DPC. Total RNA was isolated from unfractionated whole blood collected in Tempus Blood RNA tubes.

Sample: whole blood, taken in connection with sensitization to the hapten diphenylcyclopropenone (DPC). Receptors were obtained from a woman in her thirties or forties with alopecia areata. Some clones in this sample may be carry-over from other donors' samples.

This sequence joins TRBV30 and TRBJ2-2; a possible D gene is TRBD2 (5 bases). Trimming removed 0 bases at V and 6 bases at J, with 14 bases between. CDR3 size: 15 residues. Per the germline V gene, CDR1 is GTSNPN and CDR2 is SVGIG (reference sequence). In DNA form, the CDR3 reads TGTGCCTGGAGTGTACGTGCTAGCCGCCCCGGGGAGCTGTTTTTT. Its protein is CAWSVRASRPGELFF. Based on the CDR3 plus reference TRBV30 and TRBJ2-2, the full variable domain is SQTIHQWPATLVQPVGSPLSLECTVEGTSNPNLYWYRQAAGRGLQLLFYSVGIGQISSEVPQNLSASRPQDRQFILSSKKLLLSDSGFYLCAWSVRASRPGELFFGEGSRLTVL.

As regards this clonotype: A much larger clone lies a single base off, so this may be a read error. V gene TRBV28 combines with J gene TRBJ2-7; D might be TRBD2 (6 bases). CDR3 length: 16 amino acids. The germline gives CDR1 MDHEN, CDR2 SYDVKM. The CDR3 DNA reads as TGTGCCAACAGTTCGCAGGAGGGGCTGAGCTCCTACGAGCAGTACTTC. This gives the protein CANSSQEGLSSYEQYF.

This clonotype appeared many times. V and J are TRBV18 and TRBJ1-1; D is unclear. The length of the CDR3 is 14 residues. Trimming removed 1 base from V and 0 bases from J, with 6 bases in between. Germline V gives CDR1 KGHSH, CDR2 LQKENI. The CDR3 nucleotides are TGTGCCAGCTCACCACAGCTCATGAACACTGAAGCTTTCTTT. As protein: CASSPQLMNTEAFF.

This clonotype was found a few times. The chain couples TRBV5-4 to TRBJ2-7, with 8 positions matching TRBD2. J lost 0 bases, V lost 0 bases, and 2 bases had no gene match. Germline CDR1 is SGHNT and CDR2 is YYREEE (reference sequence). The CDR3 is 15 amino acids. This CDR3 reads CASSLASGPSYEQYF. The CDR3 DNA reads TGTGCCAGCAGCTTGGCTAGCGGGCCCTCCTACGAGCAGTACTTC.

This clonotype was recorded at least ten times. The chain recombines TRBV3-1 with TRBJ2-2; no firm D call. CDR3 length equals 13 residues. Trimming took off 4 bases at V and 3 bases at J, with 6 bases between the two ends. Looked up from germline, CDR1 is LGHDT and CDR2 is YNNKEL (reference sequence). CDR3 sequence reads: CASSLSYTGELFF. CDR3 nucleotides: TGTGCCAGCAGCCTTTCCTACACCGGGGAGCTGTTTTTT.

The CDR3 protein is CASSPTTPGTGQYNEQFF. DNA for the CDR3: TGTGCCAGCTCACCCACAACCCCAGGGACAGGGCAGTACAATGAGCAGTTCTTC. The chain has TRBV18 and TRBJ2-1, with 9 bases that match TRBD1. V trimming: 3 bases; J trimming: 4 bases; junction bases outside the gene matches: 13. The CDR3 contains 18 residues. CDR1 and CDR2 from the germline V gene are KGHSH and LQKENI. The full variable domain, in which reference TRBV18 and TRBJ2-1 provide the parts outside the CDR3, is NAGVMQNPRHLVRRRGQEARLRCSPMKGHSHVYWYRQLPEEGLKFMVYLQKENIIDESGMPKERFSAEFPKEGPSILRIQQVVRGDSAAYFCASSPTTPGTGQYNEQFFGPGTRLTVL.

This clonotype appeared many times. The chain combines TRBV7-2 with TRBJ2-1; D is uncertain. CDR3 length: 15 amino acids. Germline V gene lookup returns CDR1 SGHTA and CDR2 FQGNSA. V dropped 1 base and J dropped 2 bases, with 9 bases sitting between them. The CDR3 DNA reads as TGTGCCAGCAGCTTAGAGGACCGAACCTACAATGAGCAGTTCTTC. Amino acid sequence: CASSLEDRTYNEQFF.

For this clonotype: A much larger clone lies a single base off, so this may be a read error. This chain joins TRBV20-1 and TRBJ1-6, with TRBD1 identical over 9 bases. The CDR3 spans 16 residues. V lost 8 bases and J lost 4; bases outside the gene matches: 12. Germline CDR1 reads DFQATT; CDR2 reads SNEGSKA (reference sequence). The CDR3 DNA sequence: TGCAGTACTCGAGGACAGGGGACTTTTTATAATTCACCCCTCCACTTT. Its protein is CSTRGQGTFYNSPLHF.

This sequence joins TRBV6-1 and TRBJ2-7, with TRBD1 as a possible D gene (5 bases). The CDR3 extends over 14 amino acids. Between the trimmed V and J ends, which lost 1 base and 1 base, there was a span of 8 bases. From germline, CDR1 is MNHNS and CDR2 SASEGT. In nucleotides, the CDR3 is TGTGCCAGCAGTGAAGATAGACAGTCCTACGAGCAGTACTTC. Its protein is CASSEDRQSYEQYF.

This clonotype showed up just a few times. This chain connects TRBV7-3 to TRBJ2-2; TRBD1 matches 9 bases. This CDR3 is 16 amino acids long. Germline V gives CDR1 SGHTA, CDR2 FQGTGA. Trimming removed 0 bases from V and 2 bases from J; junction bases left unmatched: 1. The CDR3 loop reads CASSLTTGGNTGELFF. CDR3 in DNA: TGTGCCAGCAGCTTAACGACAGGGGGAAACACCGGGGAGCTGTTTTTT.

This clonotype was recorded a few times. The chain couples TRBV6-1 to TRBJ2-6, with D maybe TRBD1 (5 bases). Germline CDR1 and CDR2: MNHNS and SASEGT. This CDR3 is 15 amino acids long. Trimming pared 4 bases from V and 0 bases from J, leaving 7 bases between. CDR3 in DNA: TGTGCCAGCAGTGTACAGGCCTCTGGGGCCAACGTCCTGACTTTC. Protein: CASSVQASGANVLTF.

The chain joins TRBV3-1 to TRBJ2-1; D unclear. V lost 5 bases, J lost 1 base, and 6 bases lay in between. The CDR3 length is 13 residues. CDR1 LGHDT and CDR2 YNNKEL come from the germline V gene (reference sequence). CDR3 coding DNA: TGTGCCAGCAGCGGTAAGTCCTACAATGAGCAGTTCTTC. It specifies CASSGKSYNEQFF.

This clonotype was seen more than once but under ten times. The V gene is TRBV10-2, the J gene TRBJ2-1; maybe TRBD2 (5 bases). CDR1 is WSHSY, CDR2 SAAADI, per germline. Between the trimmed V and J ends, which lost 3 bases and 8 bases, there was a span of 11 bases. The CDR3 consists of 13 residues. CDR3 protein: CASSDHELDEQFF. The CDR3 DNA follows: TGCGCCAGCAGTGATCATGAACTAGATGAGCAGTTCTTC.

This clonotype was observed at least ten times. The chain recombines TRBV20-1 with TRBJ1-3; D is unresolved. Between the trimmed V and J ends, which lost 4 bases and 4 bases, there was a span of 5 bases. The CDR3 is 11 residues long. The germline V gene encodes CDR1 DFQATT and CDR2 SNEGSKA (reference sequence). The chain's CDR3 is CSANFGNTIYF. The CDR3 DNA sequence: TGCAGTGCTAACTTCGGAAACACCATATATTTT.

This clonotype was recorded a few times. The rearrangement links TRBV28 to TRBJ1-4, with D tentatively TRBD1 (5 bases). This CDR3 has 14 amino acids. Germline V lookup: CDR1 MDHEN, CDR2 SYDVKM. V was pared by 7 bases and J by 7 bases, with 16 bases between. CDR3 sequence reads: CASIAGDLTEKLFF. The CDR3, as DNA: TGTGCCAGCATTGCGGGGGACCTAACTGAAAAACTGTTTTTT.

This clonotype was recorded many times. This chain joins TRBV7-3 and TRBJ1-1, with D hard to call. Germline values: CDR1 SGHTA, CDR2 FQGTGA. V shed 1 base and J shed 4 bases, with 13 bases lying between them. The CDR3 is made up of 15 amino acids. The CDR3 DNA follows: TGTGCCAGCAGCTTAAGAGAAGGCGGCGGCACTGAAGCTTTCTTT. Translated, it gives CASSLREGGGTEAFF.

A few counts support this clonotype. V and J are TRBV5-1 and TRBJ2-5, with a weak D call TRBD1 (6 bases). V lost 3 bases and J 2 bases, leaving 17 bases between the germline ends. This CDR3 has 16 amino acids. The V gene's germline CDR1 is SGHRS and CDR2 YFSETQ. CDR3 protein: CASSSPARGEQETQYF. CDR3 DNA: TGCGCCAGCAGCTCCCCCGCCAGGGGTGAACAAGAGACCCAGTACTTC.

This clonotype was seen at least ten times. This chain links TRBV2 with TRBJ2-3, with TRBD1 matching over 7 bases. After removal of 6 bases from V and 2 bases from J, the junction contained 5 bases not matched to a gene. CDR1 is SNHLY, CDR2 FYNNEI, per germline. This CDR3 contains 14 residues. CDR3 coding DNA: TGTGCCAGCAGGAGACAGGGTGTCACAGATACGCAGTATTTT. This codes for CASRRQGVTDTQYF.

This clonotype came up a few times. This chain connects TRBV20-1 to TRBJ2-7; 14 positions agree with TRBD2. V was clipped by 2 bases and J by 7 bases; unmatched bases: 10. The CDR3 is made up of 16 amino acids. Germline V gene data show CDR1 as DFQATT and CDR2 as SNEGSKA (reference sequence). The CDR3 bases are TGCAGTGCTAGAACTCAGGCGGGACTAGCGGGAGATGAGCAGTACTTC. Protein: CSARTQAGLAGDEQYF.

Written as DNA, the CDR3 is TGCAGTGCTAGCCCCTGGGGAGAGCCTGGGATGGAGGCCTACGAGCAGTACTTC. Amino acids: CSASPWGEPGMEAYEQYF. V usage is TRBV20-1 and J usage is TRBJ2-7; tentatively, D is TRBD2 (5 bases). Trimming stripped 3 bases from V and 2 bases from J, with 26 bases between. CDR1 is DFQATT, CDR2 SNEGSKA, per germline (reference sequence). The CDR3 has 18 amino acids.

The V and J genes are TRBV6-5 and TRBJ2-3; D gene ambiguous. CDR3 size: 13 residues. V gave up 2 bases and J gave up 3 bases, with 6 bases separating them. In germline, CDR1 is MNHEY, CDR2 SVGAGI. The DNA for the CDR3 is TGTGCCAGCAGTTACCAGAGTACAGATACGCAGTATTTT. Translation: CASSYQSTDTQYF.

This clonotype was observed many times. The V and J genes are TRBV28 and TRBJ1-2; D is ambiguous. Germline values: CDR1 MDHEN, CDR2 SYDVKM. There are 13 residues in the CDR3. Trimming left V 4 bases short and J 0 bases short, with 6 bases between. The CDR3 spells CASSWGTNYGYTF. Here the CDR3 DNA reads TGTGCCAGCAGTTGGGGAACTAACTATGGCTACACCTTC.